Shown below are 32 T cell receptor beta chains from a single sample sequenced in a study of cytomegalovirus exposure and HLA in healthy donors. Researchers ran the PCR with 60 Vbeta and 13 Jbeta primers. TCRdb's copy holds only in-frame clones and misses some; the assay was immunoSEQ multiplex PCR. This table holds about 150,000 clones, about three quarters found once. The sample was PBMCs. These receptors came from a man younger than 40 in good health and CMV-seropositive.

This clone was detected once. The chain combines TRBV19 with TRBJ1-1; 10 positions match TRBD1. Germline CDR1 is LNHDA and CDR2 is SQIVND (reference sequence). The junction had 7 bases not matched to a gene; V was cut back by 4 bases and J by 5 bases. CDR3 length: 15 residues. The CDR3 region is CASSNRDRGSTEAFF. The CDR3 DNA follows: TGTGCCAGTAGTAATCGGGACAGGGGTTCGACTGAAGCTTTCTTT.

V is TRBV7-9 and J is TRBJ2-1; tentatively, D is TRBD2 (6 bases). Germline CDR1 SEHNR, CDR2 FQNEAQ (reference sequence). CDR3 length: 14 amino acids. The ends were cut back, 4 bases at V and 5 bases at J, with 12 bases in the middle. The CDR3 reads CASSSSGVNNEQFF. DNA for the CDR3: TGTGCCAGCAGCTCATCGGGAGTTAACAATGAGCAGTTCTTC.

This clone was counted a few times. The genes are TRBV2 and TRBJ1-3, with 8 bases that match TRBD1. V trimming: 6 bases; J trimming: 0 bases; junction bases outside the gene matches: 4. Germline V CDR1 and CDR2: SNHLY, FYNNEI. This CDR3 has 15 residues. Here the CDR3 reads CASSGQGVSGNTIYF. As DNA, the CDR3 is TGTGCCAGCAGCGGACAGGGTGTCTCTGGAAACACCATATATTTT. Drawing the rest from reference TRBV2 and TRBJ1-3, the complete variable domain is EPEVTQTPSHQVTQMGQEVILRCVPISNHLYFYWYRQILGQKVEFLVSFYNNEISEKSEIFDDQFSVERPDGSNFTLKIRSTKLEDSAMYFCASSGQGVSGNTIYFGEGSWLTVV.

The chain carries TRBV6-1 and TRBJ1-2, with 7 nucleotides matching TRBD1. The CDR3 has 13 amino acids. V gave up 3 bases and J gave up 7 bases; unmatched junction bases: 5. The germline V gene has CDR1 MNHNS and CDR2 SASEGT. The CDR3 sequence: CASSESRGLGYTF. The CDR3 DNA sequence: TGTGCCAGCAGTGAGTCAAGGGGGCTTGGCTACACCTTC.

The chain uses TRBV18 and TRBJ1-1; 7 positions match TRBD1. The length of the CDR3 is 16 residues. Trimming cost V 1 base and J 5 bases; bases outside gene matches: 10. Germline V lookup: CDR1 KGHSH, CDR2 LQKENI. CDR3 amino acids: CASSPQEGASRTEAFF. In DNA form, the CDR3 reads TGTGCCAGCTCACCACAGGAGGGGGCCTCCCGTACTGAAGCTTTCTTT.

This chain connects TRBV28 to TRBJ2-1; 9 bases agree with TRBD2. The germline gives CDR1 MDHEN, CDR2 SYDVKM. Trimming cost V 3 bases and J 0 bases; bases outside gene matches: 6. CDR3 length: 17 residues. CDR3 sequence (DNA): TGTGCCAGCAGTTTCCTTGCGGGAGGGCGCTCCTACAATGAGCAGTTCTTC. Translation: CASSFLAGGRSYNEQFF.

The V gene is TRBV19, the J gene TRBJ1-3; D is unclear. The CDR3 is made up of 13 amino acids. Germline V lookup: CDR1 LNHDA, CDR2 SQIVND (reference sequence). The germline V and J ends were trimmed by 5 bases and 3 bases, with 8 bases remaining between them. CDR3 nucleotides: TGTGCCAGTAGTTATCTCGGTGGAAACACCATATATTTT. Protein: CASSYLGGNTIYF.

V usage is TRBV2 and J usage is TRBJ1-5, with unresolved D. The germline gives CDR1 SNHLY, CDR2 FYNNEI. V lost 2 bases and J 5 bases, leaving 10 bases between the germline ends. CDR3 size: 14 residues. The CDR3 sequence is CASSELRADQPQHF. CDR3 bases: TGTGCCAGCAGTGAACTGAGGGCCGATCAGCCCCAGCATTTT.

The V call is TRBV9, the J call TRBJ2-5, with TRBD1 identical over 9 bases. This CDR3 region has 15 residues. The junction had 5 bases not matched to a gene; V was cut back by 3 bases and J by 2 bases. Germline values: CDR1 SGDLS, CDR2 YYNGEE. CDR3: CASSAGDRVQETQYF. The CDR3 bases are TGTGCCAGCAGCGCAGGGGACAGGGTGCAAGAGACCCAGTACTTC.

The rearrangement joins TRBV18 to TRBJ2-6; D remains ambiguous. Trimming removed 3 bases from V and 1 base from J, with 4 bases in between. Germline CDR1 is KGHSH and CDR2 is LQKENI. The CDR3 is 14 amino acids. DNA of the CDR3: TGTGCCAGCTCACCTCCTTCTGGGGCCAACGTCCTGACTTTC. Amino acid sequence: CASSPPSGANVLTF. The whole variable domain, filled in from reference TRBV18 and TRBJ2-6, reads NAGVMQNPRHLVRRRGQEARLRCSPMKGHSHVYWYRQLPEEGLKFMVYLQKENIIDESGMPKERFSAEFPKEGPSILRIQQVVRGDSAAYFCASSPPSGANVLTFGAGSRLTVL.

The chain uses TRBV25-1 and TRBJ2-1; a weak D match, TRBD1 (6 bases). Germline CDR1 is MGHDK and CDR2 is SYGVNS. The CDR3 extends over 15 amino acids. The ends were cut back, 1 base at V and 2 bases at J, with 9 bases in the middle. The CDR3 region is CASSESTGTYNEQFF. The DNA for the CDR3 is TGTGCCAGCAGTGAATCTACAGGGACCTACAATGAGCAGTTCTTC.

The chain uses TRBV5-1 and TRBJ2-3; TRBD2 aligns across 8 bases. V dropped 1 base and J dropped 2; count of bases not matched to a gene: 6. The CDR3 runs 16 residues. The germline CDR1 and CDR2 sequences are SGHRS and YFSETQ. The CDR3 loop is CASSLWLAGNTDTQYF. CDR3 coding DNA: TGCGCCAGCAGCTTGTGGTTAGCGGGAAACACAGATACGCAGTATTTT.

The chain joins TRBV19 to TRBJ1-5; tentative D call: TRBD1 (5 bases). Germline CDR1 is LNHDA and CDR2 is SQIVND (reference sequence). The CDR3 totals 17 residues. V was shortened by 3 bases and J by 7 bases, with 22 bases between the two germline ends. DNA for the CDR3: TGTGCCAGTAGTATGGGGGAGGCTACCGACTCTTTACAGCCCCAGCATTTT. Protein sequence: CASSMGEATDSLQPQHF.

This chain links TRBV29-1 with TRBJ2-7; no firm D call. This CDR3 contains 11 residues. Germline V gene sequence: CDR1 SQVTM, CDR2 ANQGSEA. The ends were cut back, 4 bases at V and 4 bases at J, with 8 bases in the middle. CDR3 loop: CSVGASYEQYF. CDR3 DNA: TGCAGCGTTGGGGCTTCATACGAGCAGTACTTC.

A single count supports this clone. This sequence joins TRBV28 and TRBJ1-1; 8 nucleotides match TRBD1. Germline CDR1 and CDR2: MDHEN and SYDVKM. With V trimmed by 3 bases and J by 0 bases, 12 bases remained unmatched. CDR3 size: 18 residues. The CDR3 protein is CASSFFSDRGKMNTEAFF. In DNA form, the CDR3 reads TGTGCCAGCAGTTTCTTCTCCGACAGGGGAAAAATGAACACTGAAGCTTTCTTT.

The V gene is TRBV18, the J gene TRBJ2-7, with D uncertain. The length of the CDR3 is 12 residues. The germline V gene has CDR1 KGHSH and CDR2 LQKENI. V was shortened by 4 bases and J by 5 bases, with 9 bases between the two germline ends. CDR3 nucleotides: TGTGCCAGCTCACAATCTCGGGACGAGCAGTACTTC. Amino acid sequence: CASSQSRDEQYF.

This sequence joins TRBV5-1 and TRBJ2-1, with TRBD2 matching 10 bases. Germline assignment: CDR1 SGHRS and CDR2 YFSETQ. CDR3 length: 18 amino acids. V lost 0 bases, J lost 4 bases, and 10 bases stayed unmatched. CDR3 region: CASSLAPSGSRRYNEQFF. The CDR3 nucleotides are TGCGCCAGCAGCTTGGCGCCTAGCGGGAGTAGAAGGTACAATGAGCAGTTCTTC.

J is TRBJ2-7 and V is TRBV11-2; D perhaps matches TRBD2 (6 bases). CDR3 length equals 14 residues. Trimming took off 2 bases at V and 2 bases at J, with 10 bases between the two ends. The germline gives CDR1 SGHAT, CDR2 FQNNGV. The DNA for the CDR3 is TGTGCCAGCAGCTTAAATGGAGGGGCCTACGAGCAGTACTTC. The encoded protein is CASSLNGGAYEQYF.

The V gene is TRBV11-3, the J gene TRBJ2-7; 9 bases agree with TRBD2. The germline V gene encodes CDR1 SGHNT and CDR2 YENEEA. CDR3 length equals 15 residues. J was trimmed by 2 bases and V by 1 base; bases with no gene match: 3. CDR3 loop: CASSLGRGRAYEQYF. The DNA for the CDR3 is TGTGCCAGCAGCTTAGGCCGCGGGAGGGCCTACGAGCAGTACTTC.

The V and J genes are TRBV4-1 and TRBJ1-1; no definite D call. CDR3 length equals 15 residues. Trimming left V 1 base short and J 7 bases short, with 16 bases between. CDR1 and CDR2 from the germline V gene are MGHRA and YSYEKL. The CDR3 protein is CASSQVSGRVGEAFF. In DNA, the CDR3 is TGCGCCAGCAGCCAAGTGAGCGGGCGGGTCGGTGAAGCTTTCTTT.

This clone was picked up a small number of times. The chain is built from TRBV7-2 and TRBJ2-7, with 10 nucleotides matching TRBD2. Looked up from germline, CDR1 is SGHTA and CDR2 is FQGNSA. Trimming took 3 bases from V and 6 from J; bases not matched to a gene: 5. The CDR3 spans 14 residues. The CDR3 DNA is TGTGCCAGCAGCTTTCCTAGCGGGAGTCGCGAGCAGTACTTC. Translated: CASSFPSGSREQYF. Looking up the rest from reference TRBV7-2 and TRBJ2-7 gives the full variable domain: GAGVSQSPSNKVTEKGKDVELRCDPISGHTALYWYRQSLGQGLEFLIYFQGNSAPDKSGLPSDRFSAERTGGSVSTLTIQRTQQEDSAVYLCASSFPSGSREQYFGPGTRLTVT.

The chain employs TRBV7-9 and TRBJ2-7, with D possibly being TRBD2 (6 bases). This CDR3 spans 15 amino acids. Germline loops: CDR1 SEHNR, CDR2 FQNEAQ (reference sequence). Trimming removed 4 bases at V and 6 bases at J, with 19 bases between. The CDR3: CASSWCRGGPCEQYF. The CDR3 coding sequence is TGTGCCAGCAGCTGGTGTCGGGGAGGCCCCTGCGAGCAGTACTTC.

The chain has TRBV19 and TRBJ1-2; a possible D gene is TRBD1 (6 bases). The V gene lost 6 bases and the J gene lost 8 bases, with 22 bases spanning the gap. The CDR3 contains 15 residues. Germline V gives CDR1 LNHDA, CDR2 SQIVND (reference sequence). The CDR3 DNA follows: TGTGCCAGTAGCCGACAGGAGACCTACTATGGAGGCTACACCTTC. Translated, it gives CASSRQETYYGGYTF. Drawing the rest from reference TRBV19 and TRBJ1-2, the complete variable domain is DGGITQSPKYLFRKEGQNVTLSCEQNLNHDAMYWYRQDPGQGLRLIYYSQIVNDFQKGDIAEGYSVSREKKESFPLTVTSAQKNPTAFYLCASSRQETYYGGYTFGSGTRLTVV.

The V gene is TRBV6-6, the J gene TRBJ1-4, with a weak D call TRBD1 (5 bases). The CDR3 has 15 amino acids. The V end was cut by 8 bases, the J end by 3 bases, with 16 bases between. Germline loops: CDR1 MNHNY, CDR2 SVGAGI (reference sequence). For the CDR3, the DNA is TGTGCCAGCGGAAAACTTAGCAGGGCTAATGAAAAACTGTTTTTT. Protein: CASGKLSRANEKLFF.

The chain joins TRBV5-1 to TRBJ2-1; no reliable D call. The CDR3 totals 12 residues. V was pared by 1 base and J by 8 bases, with 7 bases between. CDR1 and CDR2 (germline): SGHRS, YFSETQ. The CDR3 spells CASSLQLDEQFF. The DNA for the CDR3 is TGCGCCAGCAGCTTGCAGTTGGATGAGCAGTTCTTC.

V usage is TRBV19 and J usage is TRBJ2-3, with 7 bases identical to TRBD1. Germline V lookup: CDR1 LNHDA, CDR2 SQIVND (reference sequence). The CDR3 runs 14 residues. The V segment lost 9 bases and the J segment 2 bases; nucleotides outside the gene matches: 8. CDR3 coding DNA: TGTGCCAGCCTTGGACAGGAGATCACAGATACGCAGTATTTT. Translating it yields CASLGQEITDTQYF.

V gene TRBV27 combines with J gene TRBJ1-1, with D tentatively TRBD1 (6 bases). With 5 bases removed from V and 2 bases from J, the gap between germline ends came to 15 bases. Germline assignment: CDR1 MNHEY and CDR2 SMNVEV (reference sequence). The CDR3 has 15 residues. The CDR3 sequence is CASSLRTDFNTEAFF. DNA of the CDR3: TGTGCCAGCAGTCTAAGGACAGACTTCAACACTGAAGCTTTCTTT.

The rearrangement links TRBV5-6 to TRBJ2-7; D possibly corresponds to TRBD1 (5 bases). Per germline, CDR1 SGHDT and CDR2 YYEEEE. Trimming pared 0 bases from V and 3 bases from J, leaving 13 bases between. This CDR3 spans 15 amino acids. The chain's CDR3 is CASSLVQGKGYEQYF. The DNA for the CDR3 is TGTGCCAGCAGCTTGGTGCAGGGAAAGGGCTACGAGCAGTACTTC.

This CDR3 is CASSLSYSAGANVLTF. The CDR3 DNA is TGTGCCAGCAGTTTATCTTACTCTGCTGGGGCCAACGTCCTGACTTTC. The V and J genes are TRBV28 and TRBJ2-6, with no clear D. The length of the CDR3 is 16 residues. Germline CDR1 is MDHEN and CDR2 is SYDVKM. Trimming pared 1 base from V and 2 bases from J, leaving 9 bases between.

As to this clone: This CDR3 fails to terminate in the conserved phenylalanine or tryptophan, so it likely reflects a read error. The DNA is omitted, as the CDR3 cannot be located on it reliably, and the CDR3 follows TCRdb's listing. The V call is TRBV21-1, the J call TRBJ1-1; TRBD1, as called in the table, went unchecked against the DNA. TRBV21-1 counts as a pseudogene. With termini counted, the CDR3 has 10 amino acids. CDR3 region: CATGRDRTFS.

The gene calls are TRBV5-1 and TRBJ2-7; a weak D match, TRBD2 (6 bases). The germline V gene encodes CDR1 SGHRS and CDR2 YFSETQ. The CDR3 is 15 amino acids. V lost 7 bases and J lost 5, with 22 bases in between. CDR3 region: CASAHRSGSSDEQYF. Written as DNA, the CDR3 is TGCGCCAGCGCGCACCGATCCGGGAGCAGCGACGAGCAGTACTTC. The variable domain in full, with the rest retrieved from reference TRBV5-1 and TRBJ2-7, is KAGVTQTPRYLIKTRGQQVTLSCSPISGHRSVSWYQQTPGQGLQFLFEYFSETQRNKGNFPGRFSGRQFSNSRSEMNVSTLELGDSALYLCASAHRSGSSDEQYFGPGTRLTVT.

The chain links TRBV6-5 to TRBJ1-4; D remains unclear. The germline V gene encodes CDR1 MNHEY and CDR2 SVGAGI. Trimming took 6 bases from V and 7 from J, leaving 18 bases between them. The CDR3 runs to 15 residues. In DNA, the CDR3 is TGTGCCAGCAGCCCAACGGTGCAACGGGGTGAAAAACTGTTTTTT. Its protein is CASSPTVQRGEKLFF.